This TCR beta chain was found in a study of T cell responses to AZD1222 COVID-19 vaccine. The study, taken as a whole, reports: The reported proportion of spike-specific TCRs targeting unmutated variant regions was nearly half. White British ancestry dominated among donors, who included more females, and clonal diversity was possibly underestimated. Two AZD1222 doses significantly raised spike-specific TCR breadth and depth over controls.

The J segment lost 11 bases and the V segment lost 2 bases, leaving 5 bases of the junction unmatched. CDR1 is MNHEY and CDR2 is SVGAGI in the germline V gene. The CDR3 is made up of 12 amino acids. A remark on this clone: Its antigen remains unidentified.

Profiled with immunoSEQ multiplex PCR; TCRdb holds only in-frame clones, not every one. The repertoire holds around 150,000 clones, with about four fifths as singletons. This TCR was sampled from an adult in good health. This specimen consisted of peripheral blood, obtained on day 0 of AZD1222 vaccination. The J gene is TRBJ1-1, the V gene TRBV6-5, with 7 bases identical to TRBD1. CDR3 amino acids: CASSYPQGMAFF. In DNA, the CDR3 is TGTGCCAGCAGTTACCCACAGGGGATGGCTTTCTTT.